The sequence of this T cell receptor (beta chain) was determined in a study of Graves' ophthalmopathy and Graves' hyperthyroidism. Study at large: Peripheral blood collection took place at initial diagnosis, before any treatment.

TCR beta CDR3 regions were amplified from RNA transcripts. The first-round RT-PCR employed HTBI primers together with the Qiagen OneStep RT-PCR kit. A multiplex PCR was then performed as the second round. TCRdb re-called the multiplex PCR reads with MiXCR, one entry per CDR3 protein. The repertoire holds some 380,000 distinct CDR3 sequences, with approximately 15% as singletons. Hyperthyroidism qualified as stable when ophthalmopathy did not develop within 18 months of follow-up. In its sample, this clonotype was seen once. There are 15 residues in the CDR3. V gave up 6 bases and J gave up 0 bases, with 14 bases separating them. The germline V gene encodes CDR1 MNHNS and CDR2 SASEGT.

This receptor was taken from a woman under 30 with stable Graves' hyperthyroidism. The chain joins TRBV6-1 to TRBJ1-1, with D uncertain. The sample was peripheral blood. CDR3 nucleotide sequence: TGTGCCAGCAGGGGGTTGGCCCCCATGAACACTGAAGCTTTCTTT. Amino acid sequence: CASRGLAPMNTEAFF.